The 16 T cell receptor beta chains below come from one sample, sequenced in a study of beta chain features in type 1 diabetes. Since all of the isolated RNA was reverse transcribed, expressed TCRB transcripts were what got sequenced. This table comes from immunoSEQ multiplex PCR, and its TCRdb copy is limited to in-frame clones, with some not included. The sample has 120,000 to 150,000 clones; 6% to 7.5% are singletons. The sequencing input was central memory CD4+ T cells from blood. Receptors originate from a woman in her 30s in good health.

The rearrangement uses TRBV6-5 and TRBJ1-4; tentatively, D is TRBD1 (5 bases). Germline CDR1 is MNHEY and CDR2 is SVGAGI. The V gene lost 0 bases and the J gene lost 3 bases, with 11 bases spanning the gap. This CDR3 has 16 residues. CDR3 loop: CASSYSARGPNEKLFF. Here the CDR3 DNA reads TGTGCCAGCAGTTACTCGGCAAGGGGCCCTAATGAAAAACTGTTTTTT.

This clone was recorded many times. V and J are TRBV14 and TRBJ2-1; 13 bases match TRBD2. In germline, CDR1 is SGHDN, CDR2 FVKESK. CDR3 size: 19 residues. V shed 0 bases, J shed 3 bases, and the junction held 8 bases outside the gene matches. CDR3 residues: CASSQEGGTSGTYYNEQFF. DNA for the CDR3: TGTGCCAGCAGCCAAGAAGGGGGGACTAGCGGGACATACTACAATGAGCAGTTCTTC.

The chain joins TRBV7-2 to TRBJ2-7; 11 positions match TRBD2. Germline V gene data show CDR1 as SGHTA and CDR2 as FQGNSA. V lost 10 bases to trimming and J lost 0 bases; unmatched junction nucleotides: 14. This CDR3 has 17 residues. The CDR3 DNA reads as TGTGCCACCGCACTAGCGGGAGTTCCTCTATCCTCCTACGAGCAGTACTTC. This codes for CATALAGVPLSSYEQYF. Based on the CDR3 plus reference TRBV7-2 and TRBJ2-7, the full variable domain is GAGVSQSPSNKVTEKGKDVELRCDPISGHTALYWYRQSLGQGLEFLIYFQGNSAPDKSGLPSDRFSAERTGGSVSTLTIQRTQQEDSAVYLCATALAGVPLSSYEQYFGPGTRLTVT.

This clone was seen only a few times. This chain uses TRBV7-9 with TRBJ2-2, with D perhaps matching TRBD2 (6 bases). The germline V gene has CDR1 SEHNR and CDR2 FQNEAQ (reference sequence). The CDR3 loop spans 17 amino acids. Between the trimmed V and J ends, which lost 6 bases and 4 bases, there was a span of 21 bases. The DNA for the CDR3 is TGTGCCAGCAGGGGCGGTGGGGACTTGCCCCTCACCGGGGAGCTGTTTTTT. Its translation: CASRGGGDLPLTGELFF.

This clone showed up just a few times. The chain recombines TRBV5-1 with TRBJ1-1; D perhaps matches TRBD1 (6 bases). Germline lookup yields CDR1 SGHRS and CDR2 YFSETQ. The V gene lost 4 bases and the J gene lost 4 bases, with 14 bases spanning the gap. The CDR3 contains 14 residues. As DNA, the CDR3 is TGCGCCAGCAGCCCGGCGGGGGGCGGCACTGAAGCTTTCTTT. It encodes CASSPAGGGTEAFF.

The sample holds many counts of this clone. CDR3 protein: CASSLAPRGWEQFF. The DNA of the CDR3 is TGTGCCAGCAGTTTAGCCCCGCGCGGGTGGGAGCAGTTCTTC. The V gene is TRBV28, the J gene TRBJ2-1, with D perhaps TRBD2 (5 bases). This CDR3 comprises 14 residues. The germline V gene encodes CDR1 MDHEN and CDR2 SYDVKM. The germline V and J ends were trimmed by 2 bases and 10 bases, with 15 bases remaining between them. The variable domain in full, completed from reference TRBV28 and TRBJ2-1, reads DVKVTQSSRYLVKRTGEKVFLECVQDMDHENMFWYRQDPGLGLRLIYFSYDVKMKEKGDIPEGYSVSREKKERFSLILESASTNQTSMYLCASSLAPRGWEQFFGPGTRLTVL.

The CDR3 loop reads CASSERQGSNQPQHF. The CDR3 DNA reads as TGTGCCAGCAGCGAGAGACAGGGTAGCAATCAGCCCCAGCATTTT. This rearrangement joins TRBV21-1 to TRBJ1-5; the listed D gene, TRBD1, was not tested against the DNA. TRBV21-1 is a pseudogene. This CDR3 comprises 15 residues.

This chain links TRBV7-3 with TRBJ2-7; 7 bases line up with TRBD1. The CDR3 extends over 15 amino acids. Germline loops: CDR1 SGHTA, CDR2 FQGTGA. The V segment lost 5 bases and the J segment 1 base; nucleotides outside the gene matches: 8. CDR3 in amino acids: CASSRDRAESYEQYF. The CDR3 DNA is TGTGCCAGCAGCCGAGACAGGGCGGAGTCCTACGAGCAGTACTTC.

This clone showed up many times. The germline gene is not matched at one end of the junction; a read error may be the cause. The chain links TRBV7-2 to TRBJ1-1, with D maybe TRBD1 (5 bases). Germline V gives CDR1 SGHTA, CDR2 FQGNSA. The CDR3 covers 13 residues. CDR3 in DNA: TGTGCCAGCAGTTCAGACAGCCTAAACGGTTTTCTCTTT. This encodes CASSSDSLNGFLF.

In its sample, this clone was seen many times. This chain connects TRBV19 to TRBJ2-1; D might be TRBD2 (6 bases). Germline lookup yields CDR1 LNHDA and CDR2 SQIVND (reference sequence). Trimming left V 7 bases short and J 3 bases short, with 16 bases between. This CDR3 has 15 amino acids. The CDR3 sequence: CASMEQEGHYNEQFF. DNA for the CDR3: TGTGCCAGTATGGAGCAGGAGGGCCACTACAATGAGCAGTTCTTC.

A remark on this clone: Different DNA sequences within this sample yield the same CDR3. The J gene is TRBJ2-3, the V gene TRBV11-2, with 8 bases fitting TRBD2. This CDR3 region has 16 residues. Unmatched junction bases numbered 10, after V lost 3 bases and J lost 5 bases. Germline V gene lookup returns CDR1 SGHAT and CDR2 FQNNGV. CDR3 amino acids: CASSLLSGGPGDTQYF. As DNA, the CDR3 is TGTGCCAGCAGCTTGTTGTCGGGAGGGCCTGGAGATACGCAGTATTTT. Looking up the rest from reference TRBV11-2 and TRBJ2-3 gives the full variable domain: EAGVAQSPRYKIIEKRQSVAFWCNPISGHATLYWYQQILGQGPKLLIQFQNNGVVDDSQLPKDRFSAERLKGVDSTLKIQPAKLEDSAVYLCASSLLSGGPGDTQYFGPGTRLTVL.

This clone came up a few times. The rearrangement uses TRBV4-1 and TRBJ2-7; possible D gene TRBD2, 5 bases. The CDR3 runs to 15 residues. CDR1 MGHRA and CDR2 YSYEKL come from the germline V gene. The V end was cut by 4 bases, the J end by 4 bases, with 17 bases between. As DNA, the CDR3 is TGCGCCAGCAGCCGAGGAACTAGTTGGGTTTACGAGCAGTACTTC. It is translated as CASSRGTSWVYEQYF.

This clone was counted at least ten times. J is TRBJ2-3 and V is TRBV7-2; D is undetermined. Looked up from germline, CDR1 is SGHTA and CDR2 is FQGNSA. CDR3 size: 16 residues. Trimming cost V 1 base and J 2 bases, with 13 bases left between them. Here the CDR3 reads CASSLEVPWATDTQYF. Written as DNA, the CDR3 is TGTGCCAGCAGCTTAGAAGTTCCCTGGGCCACAGATACGCAGTATTTT.

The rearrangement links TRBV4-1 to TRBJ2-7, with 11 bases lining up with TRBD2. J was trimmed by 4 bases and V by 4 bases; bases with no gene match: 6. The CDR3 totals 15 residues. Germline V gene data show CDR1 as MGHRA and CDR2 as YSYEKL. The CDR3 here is CASSPPGLAAYEQYF. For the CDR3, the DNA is TGCGCCAGCAGCCCTCCGGGACTAGCGGCATACGAGCAGTACTTC.

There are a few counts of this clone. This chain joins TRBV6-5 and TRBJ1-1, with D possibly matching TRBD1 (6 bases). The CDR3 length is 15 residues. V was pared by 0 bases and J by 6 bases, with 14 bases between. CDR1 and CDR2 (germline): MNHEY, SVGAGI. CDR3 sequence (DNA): TGTGCCAGCAGTTACTCATTACAGGGATATTCTGAAGCTTTCTTT. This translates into CASSYSLQGYSEAFF.

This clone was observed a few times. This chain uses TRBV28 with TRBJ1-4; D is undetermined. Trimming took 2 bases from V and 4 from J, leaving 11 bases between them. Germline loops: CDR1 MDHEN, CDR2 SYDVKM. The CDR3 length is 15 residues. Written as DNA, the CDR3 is TGTGCCAGCAGTTTAACGCCGGGTTTTAATGAAAAACTGTTTTTT. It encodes CASSLTPGFNEKLFF.